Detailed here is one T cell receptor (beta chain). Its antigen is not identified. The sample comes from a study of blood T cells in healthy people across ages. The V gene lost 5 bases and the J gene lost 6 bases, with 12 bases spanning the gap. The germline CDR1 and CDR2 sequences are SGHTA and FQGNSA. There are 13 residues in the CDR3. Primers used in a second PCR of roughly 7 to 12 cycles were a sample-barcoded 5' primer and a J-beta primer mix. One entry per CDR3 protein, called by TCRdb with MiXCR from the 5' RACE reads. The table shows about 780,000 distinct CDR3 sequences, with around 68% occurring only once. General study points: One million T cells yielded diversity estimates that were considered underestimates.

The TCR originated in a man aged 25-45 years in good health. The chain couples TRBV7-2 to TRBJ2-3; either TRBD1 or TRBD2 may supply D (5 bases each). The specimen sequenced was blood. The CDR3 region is CASSTRGGDTQYF. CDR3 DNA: TGTGCCAGCAGCACTAGGGGTGGGGATACGCAGTATTTT.